The present TCR beta chain was sequenced within a study of cytomegalovirus exposure and HLA in healthy donors. This CDR3 comprises 16 residues. The V and J ends lost 0 bases and 5 bases respectively, with 16 bases between them. From germline, CDR1 is SGHRS and CDR2 YFSETQ. Concerning this clone: What it recognizes is unknown.

The PCR ran on 60 Vbeta and 13 Jbeta primers. Profiling relied on immunoSEQ multiplex PCR, and the TCRdb table lists in-frame clones only, not all of them. Here the sample spans about 130,000 clones, 65% to 75% being singletons. Study results and caveats: A later analysis found that most CMV-associated TCR beta chains appeared HLA-restricted. Segments of the TCR beta V type were, in most cases, productive about 87% or about 30% of the time in an earlier analysis. Trimming of TCR beta V- and J-genes showed a link, identified in a later analysis, to a missense DCLRE1C variant.

The rearrangement uses TRBV5-1 and TRBJ2-3, with D possibly being TRBD2 (5 bases). This TCR derives from a man aged 35 to 55 in good health and CMV-seropositive. Sequencing used PBMCs. The CDR3 loop reads CASSLVGRSRGDTQYF. In DNA form, the CDR3 reads TGCGCCAGCAGCTTGGTGGGCAGATCCCGGGGAGATACGCAGTATTTT.